The subject of this entry is one TCR beta chain. In the original processing: Amplification of reference gene primers provided the estimated nucleated cell counts. The data were produced by immunoSEQ multiplex PCR, yet TCRdb's version contains in-frame clones alone and is incomplete. D and trimming were read from the DNA, whereas the V and J calls and clone size are those reported in that table. The sample has 35,000 to 55,000 clones; nearly 90% are singletons. Germline V gene data show CDR1 as SGHTA and CDR2 as FQGNSA. The length of the CDR3 is 14 residues. The V end lost 2 bases, the J end lost 5 bases, and 12 bases lay between the germline ends. The data originate from a study of blood T cell repertoires in COVID-19.

The chain joins TRBV7-2 to TRBJ1-2; D possibly corresponds to TRBD1 (5 bases). The source is a man between 45 and 60 years old with active COVID-19. Sequencing was performed on peripheral blood. DNA of the CDR3: TGTGCCAGCAGCTTACTAACAGGTGGTTATGGCTACACCTTC. It translates to CASSLLTGGYGYTF.